The 13 T cell receptor beta chains below come from one sample, sequenced in a study of blood T cell repertoires in COVID-19. The assay was immunoSEQ multiplex PCR, and TCRdb's table has in-frame clones only and misses some. Among about 220,000 clones, about 88% were seen once, and the ten largest hold more than 2.5%. The source material was PBMCs or T cells enriched from blood (not recorded which). The receptors here all came from a woman aged 30 to 39 who had recovered from COVID-19.

This rearrangement joins TRBV5-1 to TRBJ1-1, with D maybe TRBD1 (5 bases). The germline V and J ends were trimmed by 1 base and 1 base, with 11 bases remaining between them. Germline V gene sequence: CDR1 SGHRS, CDR2 YFSETQ. The CDR3 consists of 15 residues. CDR3 loop: CASSLSGTANTEAFF. DNA of the CDR3: TGCGCCAGCAGCTTGTCGGGGACTGCGAACACTGAAGCTTTCTTT.

The gene calls are TRBV7-2 and TRBJ1-4; D might be TRBD1 (5 bases). Deletions cut 1 base from V and 3 bases from J, with 15 bases between. Germline assignment: CDR1 SGHTA and CDR2 FQGNSA. The CDR3 totals 17 residues. CDR3 nucleotide sequence: TGTGCCAGCAGCTTAGGGGGCCCAGGGAACCCTAATGAAAAACTGTTTTTT. Translated: CASSLGGPGNPNEKLFF.

This clone was recorded once. The J gene is TRBJ1-2, the V gene TRBV4-2, with D perhaps TRBD1 (6 bases). Germline V gene lookup returns CDR1 LGHNA and CDR2 YNFKEQ. The CDR3 runs 15 residues. The V gene lost 0 bases and the J gene lost 5 bases, with 13 bases spanning the gap. CDR3: CASSQDPGAVYGYTF. The CDR3, as DNA: TGTGCCAGCAGCCAAGATCCAGGGGCCGTATATGGCTACACCTTC.

V gene TRBV11-2 combines with J gene TRBJ2-3, with 11 bases aligning to TRBD2. CDR3 length: 17 amino acids. The germline V gene encodes CDR1 SGHAT and CDR2 FQNNGV. The V segment lost 2 bases and the J segment 1 base; nucleotides outside the gene matches: 5. The CDR3 coding sequence is TGTGCCAGCAGCTTACAAACTAGCGGGGGCCGCACAGATACGCAGTATTTT. Its protein is CASSLQTSGGRTDTQYF.

The chain recombines TRBV5-4 with TRBJ2-3; 9 nucleotides agree with TRBD2. The junction had 8 bases not matched to a gene; V was cut back by 1 base and J by 2 bases. There are 17 residues in the CDR3. Germline-derived CDR1 and CDR2 are SGHNT and YYREEE (reference sequence). The CDR3 region is CASSLSSSGGFTDTQYF. CDR3 nucleotide sequence: TGTGCCAGCAGCTTGTCTAGCAGCGGGGGGTTCACAGATACGCAGTATTTT.

The table lists this clone with a count of one. The chain links TRBV7-9 to TRBJ1-2, with D hard to call. Trimming pared 1 base from V and 6 bases from J, leaving 6 bases between. The CDR3 has 12 residues. Germline values: CDR1 SEHNR, CDR2 FQNEAQ (reference sequence). The CDR3 coding sequence is TGTGCCAGCAGCTTAGTGGGAGATGGCTACACCTTC. Protein sequence: CASSLVGDGYTF. Full variable domain (remainder filled in from reference TRBV7-9 and TRBJ1-2): DTGVSQNPRHKITKRGQNVTFRCDPISEHNRLYWYRQTLGQGPEFLTYFQNEAQLEKSRLLSDRFSAERPKGSFSTLEIQRTEQGDSAMYLCASSLVGDGYTFGSGTRLTVV.

The chain is built from TRBV27 and TRBJ1-5; D is possibly TRBD1 (6 bases). Trimming cost V 2 bases and J 1 base, with 9 bases left between them. Germline CDR1 MNHEY, CDR2 SMNVEV (reference sequence). The CDR3 contains 15 residues. CDR3 DNA: TGTGCCAGCAGTTTAAGGGGGGGGAGCAATCAGCCCCAGCATTTT. Encoded protein: CASSLRGGSNQPQHF.

CDR3 sequence reads: CASSPEAGYQNTGELFF. CDR3 bases: TGTGCCAGCAGCCCAGAAGCGGGGTATCAGAACACCGGGGAGCTGTTTTTT. This chain connects TRBV11-2 to TRBJ2-2; 7 positions agree with TRBD2. The CDR3 sequence is 17 residues long. The junction had 10 bases not matched to a gene; V was cut back by 5 bases and J by 1 base. CDR1 is SGHAT and CDR2 is FQNNGV in the germline V gene.

The chain joins TRBV3-1 (or the pseudogene TRBV3-2) to TRBJ2-7, with 10 positions matching TRBD2. Trimming at V came to 0 bases and at J to 0 bases, leaving 11 bases not matched to a gene. The CDR3 extends over 19 amino acids. CDR1 is LGHDT and CDR2 is YNNKEL in the germline V gene (reference sequence). The DNA of the CDR3 is TGTGCCAGCAGCCAAGAAGGAGATAGCGGGGGGCCTTTCTCCTACGAGCAGTACTTC. Protein product: CASSQEGDSGGPFSYEQYF.

V gene TRBV2 combines with J gene TRBJ1-5; 8 bases line up with TRBD1. Per the germline V gene, CDR1 is SNHLY and CDR2 is FYNNEI. The CDR3 loop spans 15 amino acids. With 3 bases clipped from V and 0 bases from J, the junction kept 1 base outside the gene matches. The CDR3: CASSDRGRSNQPQHF. The CDR3 bases are TGTGCCAGCAGTGACAGGGGGCGTAGCAATCAGCCCCAGCATTTT.

This sequence joins TRBV7-9 and TRBJ1-4; the match to TRBD1 covers 10 bases. This CDR3 region has 17 residues. Germline-derived CDR1 and CDR2 are SEHNR and FQNEAQ (reference sequence). V shed 5 bases, J shed 8 bases, and the junction held 14 bases outside the gene matches. The CDR3 region is CASSHPPGQGSKEKLFF. DNA of the CDR3: TGTGCCAGCAGCCACCCCCCGGGACAGGGGAGTAAGGAAAAACTGTTTTTT. Supplemented by reference TRBV7-9 and TRBJ1-4, the full variable domain reads DTGVSQNPRHKITKRGQNVTFRCDPISEHNRLYWYRQTLGQGPEFLTYFQNEAQLEKSRLLSDRFSAERPKGSFSTLEIQRTEQGDSAMYLCASSHPPGQGSKEKLFFGSGTQLSVL.

The gene calls are TRBV10-3 and TRBJ1-1; TRBD1 might be the D (6 bases). The CDR3 length is 14 residues. Germline V gene sequence: CDR1 ENHRY, CDR2 SYGVKD. Trimming took off 0 bases at V and 3 bases at J, with 8 bases between the two ends. CDR3 loop: CAISESKGDTEAFF. DNA of the CDR3: TGTGCCATCAGTGAGTCGAAGGGGGACACTGAAGCTTTCTTT.

The chain uses TRBV5-6 and TRBJ1-5; no clear D. V lost 0 bases, J lost 5 bases, and 9 bases lay in between. The CDR3 consists of 14 residues. Germline V CDR1 and CDR2: SGHDT, YYEEEE. The CDR3 nucleotides read TGTGCCAGCAGCTTGGTGGGGAGGCATCAGCCCCAGCATTTT. This encodes CASSLVGRHQPQHF.